One and the same sample provided the 3 T cell receptor beta chains below, sequenced in a study of cytomegalovirus exposure and HLA in healthy donors. The PCR was carried out with 60 Vbeta primers and 13 Jbeta primers. Using immunoSEQ multiplex PCR, the repertoire was profiled, and TCRdb retains in-frame clones only, with some absent. The sample is made up of 75,000 to 95,000 clones, and the top ten hold 1.3% to 1.5% of it. The sequenced material came from PBMCs. The receptors derive from a woman aged 55-70 years in good health and CMV-seronegative.

The chain joins TRBV7-9 to TRBJ2-5, with D maybe TRBD1 (6 bases). The CDR3 contains 14 residues. V lost 6 bases to trimming and J lost 0 bases, with 11 bases between them. CDR1 is SEHNR and CDR2 is FQNEAQ in the germline V gene (reference sequence). Here the CDR3 DNA reads TGTGCCAGCAGGACAACAGGGTACCAAGAGACCCAGTACTTC. This encodes CASRTTGYQETQYF.

The chain joins TRBV5-8 to TRBJ2-2, with TRBD1 as a possible D gene (6 bases). The length of the CDR3 is 18 residues. CDR1 and CDR2 from the germline V gene are SGHTS and YDEGEE. With 3 bases removed from V and 4 bases from J, the gap between germline ends came to 22 bases. The CDR3 region is CASSSLGVDSVATGELFF. The CDR3 DNA sequence: TGTGCCAGCAGCTCCCTGGGGGTGGACAGTGTCGCCACCGGGGAGCTGTTTTTT.

The chain uses TRBV7-2 and TRBJ2-3; TRBD2 agrees at 8 bases. The CDR3 covers 14 residues. The V gene end was trimmed by 5 bases and the J gene end by 3 bases; junction bases not matched to a gene: 4. Per the germline V gene, CDR1 is SGHTA and CDR2 is FQGNSA. As DNA, the CDR3 is TGTGCCAGCAGCCCCCAGCGGGGGACAGATACGCAGTATTTT. It is translated as CASSPQRGTDTQYF.